These 19 T cell receptor beta chains came from one sample sequenced in a study of blood T cell repertoires in COVID-19. Only in-frame clones appear in the TCRdb table, and some are missing; sequencing was by immunoSEQ multiplex PCR. This table holds some 45,000 clones, 85% to 90% found once. Sequencing was done on a sample of peripheral blood. These receptors all come from a human donor in a cohort sampled during active COVID-19.

DNA for the CDR3: TGTGCCAGTAGCGGAACCAGGGGGCGCGGAGAGACCCAGTACTTC. Protein product: CASSGTRGRGETQYF. The chain joins TRBV19 to TRBJ2-5, with 8 bases that match TRBD1. There are 15 residues in the CDR3. The V gene end was trimmed by 6 bases and the J gene end by 4 bases; junction bases not matched to a gene: 10. Germline V gene data show CDR1 as LNHDA and CDR2 as SQIVND (reference sequence). Full variable domain (remainder filled in from reference TRBV19 and TRBJ2-5): DGGITQSPKYLFRKEGQNVTLSCEQNLNHDAMYWYRQDPGQGLRLIYYSQIVNDFQKGDIAEGYSVSREKKESFPLTVTSAQKNPTAFYLCASSGTRGRGETQYFGPGTRLLVL.

The rearrangement links TRBV7-2 to TRBJ1-1, with D unresolved. The CDR3 has 15 amino acids. Trimming stripped 2 bases from V and 1 base from J, with 11 bases between. The V gene's germline CDR1 is SGHTA and CDR2 FQGNSA. CDR3 coding DNA: TGTGCCAGCAGCTTATCTCTACCAGGGAACACTGAAGCTTTCTTT. It translates to CASSLSLPGNTEAFF.

The gene calls are TRBV2 and TRBJ2-7; 14 bases fit TRBD2. This CDR3 region has 15 residues. V was clipped by 8 bases and J by 3 bases; unmatched bases: 6. Germline V gene sequence: CDR1 SNHLY, CDR2 FYNNEI. The CDR3 nucleotides read TGTGCCAGCCGGCCCGGACTAGCGGGGGGCTACGAGCAGTACTTC. Its translation: CASRPGLAGGYEQYF.

The CDR3 protein is CASSDPSSGGGYNEQFF. The CDR3 nucleotides read TGCGCCAGCAGTGATCCGTCTAGCGGTGGGGGCTACAATGAGCAGTTCTTC. The chain recombines TRBV10-1 with TRBJ2-1; 7 nucleotides line up with TRBD2. The CDR3 has 17 amino acids. With 3 bases clipped from V and 3 bases from J, the junction kept 11 bases outside the gene matches. Germline V CDR1 and CDR2: WNHNN, SYGVQD (reference sequence).

The chain links TRBV2 to TRBJ1-2; D gene uncertain. With 4 bases removed from V and 4 bases from J, the gap between germline ends came to 13 bases. The CDR3 runs to 14 residues. Germline V gives CDR1 SNHLY, CDR2 FYNNEI. The CDR3 DNA is TGTGCCAGCAGTGTTGCGCGAGAGAGCTATGGCTACACCTTC. Encoded protein: CASSVARESYGYTF.

In its sample, this clone was seen a few times. The rearrangement joins TRBV7-8 to TRBJ2-1, with TRBD2 matching 9 bases. The germline CDR1 and CDR2 sequences are SGHVS and FQNEAQ. The CDR3 spans 16 residues. V shed 1 base, J shed 6 bases, and the junction held 7 bases outside the gene matches. In nucleotides, the CDR3 is TGTGCCAGCAGCTTAGTAATGCGGGGGGGCCTCAATGAGCAGTTCTTC. Protein product: CASSLVMRGGLNEQFF.

The rearrangement joins TRBV13 to TRBJ2-4; 12 positions match TRBD1. V lost 1 base, J lost 7 bases, and 2 bases stayed unmatched. Germline V gene sequence: CDR1 PRHDT, CDR2 FYEKMQ (reference sequence). This CDR3 comprises 15 residues. The CDR3 DNA reads as TGTGCCAGCAGCTTAGAGGGACAGGGGGCTAACATTCAGTACTTC. Translation: CASSLEGQGANIQYF. The whole variable domain, remainder taken from reference TRBV13 and TRBJ2-4, is AAGVIQSPRHLIKEKRETATLKCYPIPRHDTVYWYQQGPGQDPQFLISFYEKMQSDKGSIPDRFSAQQFSDYHSELNMSSLELGDSALYFCASSLEGQGANIQYFGAGTRLSVL.

The V call is TRBV10-2, the J call TRBJ2-7; TRBD2 agrees at 9 bases. The germline gives CDR1 WSHSY, CDR2 SAAADI. This CDR3 contains 14 residues. V shed 7 bases and J 4 bases; nucleotides not matched to a gene: 8. This chain's CDR3 is CASNLAGAPYEQYF. Written as DNA, the CDR3 is TGCGCCAGCAACTTAGCGGGGGCCCCATACGAGCAGTACTTC.

This clone was counted once. The CDR3 spells CASSPRGGSSGNTIYF. CDR3 nucleotide sequence: TGTGCCAGCTCACCACGGGGGGGGTCCTCTGGAAACACCATATATTTT. The V call is TRBV18, the J call TRBJ1-3; TRBD1 might be the D (5 bases). This CDR3 has 16 residues. CDR1 is KGHSH, CDR2 LQKENI, per germline. The germline V and J ends were trimmed by 1 base and 0 bases, with 10 bases remaining between them.

This clone has just one count. The rearrangement joins TRBV5-6 to TRBJ1-6; TRBD1 matches 7 bases. The germline V gene encodes CDR1 SGHDT and CDR2 YYEEEE. The CDR3 consists of 14 residues. With 4 bases clipped from V and 11 bases from J, the junction kept 9 bases outside the gene matches. CDR3 region: CASSRGQPSPPLHF. The CDR3 region has the DNA TGTGCCAGCAGCCGGGGACAGCCTTCTCCACCCCTCCACTTT.

V is TRBV6-5 and J is TRBJ1-2, with unresolved D. The CDR3 is made up of 14 amino acids. Per germline, CDR1 MNHEY and CDR2 SVGAGI. Trimming took 0 bases from V and 3 from J, leaving 8 bases between them. CDR3 protein: CASSYSFQDYGYTF. In DNA form, the CDR3 reads TGTGCCAGCAGTTACTCGTTCCAGGACTATGGCTACACCTTC.

The chain has TRBV5-1 and TRBJ1-2; the D gene is possibly TRBD1 (5 bases). This CDR3 comprises 14 residues. Germline V gene lookup returns CDR1 SGHRS and CDR2 YFSETQ. V lost 4 bases and J lost 4, with 14 bases in between. In DNA, the CDR3 is TGCGCCAGCAGCCCGCCGACAGATGCCTATGGCTACACCTTC. As protein: CASSPPTDAYGYTF.

This chain joins TRBV25-1 and TRBJ2-7, with D tentatively TRBD2 (5 bases). The CDR3 length is 12 residues. Trimming removed 7 bases from V and 4 bases from J, with 11 bases in between. The germline V gene has CDR1 MGHDK and CDR2 SYGVNS. CDR3 nucleotides: TGTGCCAGCACCCTCGGGGAATACGAGCAGTACTTC. Its translation is CASTLGEYEQYF.

This clone occurred a few times. This chain uses TRBV7-2 with TRBJ2-1; TRBD2 matches at 8 bases. In germline, CDR1 is SGHTA, CDR2 FQGNSA. This CDR3 region has 14 residues. Trimming removed 6 bases from V and 2 bases from J; junction bases left unmatched: 3. The CDR3 loop reads CASSTSGAYNEQFF. DNA of the CDR3: TGTGCCAGCAGTACTAGCGGTGCCTACAATGAGCAGTTCTTC.

The J gene is TRBJ2-7, the V gene TRBV3-1 (or the pseudogene TRBV3-2); 9 bases match TRBD2. CDR3 length: 15 residues. The germline V gene has CDR1 LGHDT and CDR2 YNNKEL (reference sequence). Trimming at V came to 0 bases and at J to 4 bases, leaving 4 bases not matched to a gene. CDR3 protein: CASSQDLAGDYEQYF. In DNA, the CDR3 is TGTGCCAGCAGCCAAGACTTAGCGGGGGATTACGAGCAGTACTTC.

The chain employs TRBV3-1 (or the pseudogene TRBV3-2) and TRBJ1-5; TRBD1 agrees at 8 bases. J was trimmed by 2 bases and V by 3 bases; bases with no gene match: 3. This CDR3 is 15 amino acids long. CDR1 and CDR2 from the germline V gene are LGHDT and YNNKEL (reference sequence). DNA for the CDR3: TGTGCCAGCAGCCATGCAGGGGGCGGCAATCAGCCCCAGCATTTT. Translated, it gives CASSHAGGGNQPQHF.

V gene TRBV6-2 or TRBV6-3 combines with J gene TRBJ2-3, with 9 bases lining up with TRBD1. Germline CDR1 is MNHEY and CDR2 is SVGEGT. Trimming at V came to 0 bases and at J to 3 bases, leaving 7 bases not matched to a gene. This CDR3 region has 17 residues. The CDR3, as DNA: TGTGCCAGCAGTTACTCTCGTGGGACAGGGTTAACAGATACGCAGTATTTT. As protein: CASSYSRGTGLTDTQYF.

The V gene is TRBV7-6, the J gene TRBJ2-7; D may be TRBD1 (7 bases). This CDR3 region has 16 residues. Germline V gene sequence: CDR1 SGHVS, CDR2 FNYEAQ. With 4 bases removed from V and 4 bases from J, the gap between germline ends came to 20 bases. The CDR3 protein is CASSSGEAGGGYEQYF. In DNA form, the CDR3 reads TGTGCCAGCAGCTCCGGGGAGGCAGGGGGTGGGTACGAGCAGTACTTC. Variable domain in full (rest from reference TRBV7-6 and TRBJ2-7): GAGVSQSPRYKVTKRGQDVALRCDPISGHVSLYWYRQALGQGPEFLTYFNYEAQQDKSGLPNDRFSAERPEGSISTLTIQRTEQRDSAMYRCASSSGEAGGGYEQYFGPGTRLTVT.

In this sample, this clone turned up a few times. This sequence joins TRBV5-8 and TRBJ2-2; the D gene is possibly TRBD2 (5 bases). The V gene lost 2 bases and the J gene lost 12 bases, with 11 bases spanning the gap. Germline CDR1 is SGHTS and CDR2 is YDEGEE. The length of the CDR3 is 12 residues. The DNA for the CDR3 is TGTGCCAGCAGCTTTGAGAGGGTCAAGCTGTTTTTT. This translates into CASSFERVKLFF.